This T cell receptor (beta chain) is from a study of T cell clones after liver transplantation. Whole-study context: Subjects received no induction therapy and standard immunosuppression until randomization at 12-24 months post-transplant.

Only in-frame clones appear in the TCRdb table, and some are missing; sequencing was by immunoSEQ multiplex PCR. In the table there are more than 95,000 clones, around 86% of which are singletons. Germline CDR1 and CDR2: MNHNY and SVGAGI (reference sequence). This CDR3 spans 15 amino acids. V shed 5 bases, J shed 1 base, and the junction held 7 bases outside the gene matches. The sequence was obtained from a human donor who received a liver transplant. Sequenced here: CD4+ T cells from blood, sampled before liver transplant. The chain links TRBV6-6 to TRBJ2-7; TRBD1 agrees at 8 bases. This CDR3 reads CASSGTDRGSYEQYF. The CDR3 coding sequence is TGTGCCAGCAGTGGAACTGACAGGGGTTCCTACGAGCAGTACTTC.